The 10 T cell receptor beta chains reported below all come from one sample, sequenced in a study of blood T cells in healthy people across ages. A second PCR, run for about 6 to 11 cycles, used a sample-barcoded 5' primer plus a J-beta primer mix. TCRdb re-called the 5' RACE reads through MiXCR, storing one row per CDR3 protein. The repertoire has roughly 1,700,000 distinct CDR3 sequences, 28% of them found once; the top ten carry approximately 7.7%. The sequenced sample consisted of blood. The source of these receptors is a woman in her 30s in good health.

The DNA of the CDR3 is TGTGCCATCGTGGGGCGGGAGTGGGAGACCCAGTACTTC. It specifies CAIVGREWETQYF. V and J are TRBV10-3 and TRBJ2-5, with 7 positions matching TRBD2. Germline V gene lookup returns CDR1 ENHRY and CDR2 SYGVKD. The junction had 8 bases not matched to a gene; V was cut back by 8 bases and J by 5 bases. The CDR3 is 13 residues long.

In its sample, this clonotype was seen a few times. This chain uses TRBV14 with TRBJ1-4; possibly TRBD1 for D (6 bases). The CDR3 is 16 amino acids. Germline CDR1 reads SGHDN; CDR2 reads FVKESK. Trimming removed 7 bases from V and 1 base from J, with 16 bases in between. The CDR3, as DNA: TGTGCCAGCATCGGAGGGGGGCGCGAAACTAATGAAAAACTGTTTTTT. Amino acid sequence: CASIGGGRETNEKLFF.

CDR3 sequence reads: CAIIRDRGYNEQFF. The DNA of the CDR3 is TGTGCCATCATCAGGGACAGGGGCTACAATGAGCAGTTCTTC. The rearrangement joins TRBV12-3 or TRBV12-4 to TRBJ2-1, with TRBD1 matching 10 bases. The CDR3 loop spans 14 amino acids. V trimming: 10 bases; J trimming: 3 bases; junction bases outside the gene matches: 6.

This clonotype was detected many times. The V gene is TRBV9, the J gene TRBJ2-4; weak D call: TRBD2 (5 bases). The germline V and J ends were trimmed by 3 bases and 7 bases, with 11 bases remaining between them. CDR3 length: 13 amino acids. Germline V gene data show CDR1 as SGDLS and CDR2 as YYNGEE. The chain's CDR3 is CASSAGGGNIQYF. The CDR3 nucleotides are TGTGCCAGCAGCGCTGGAGGTGGCAACATTCAGTACTTC.

The CDR3 sequence: CSASDPTGQQETQYF. Written as DNA, the CDR3 is TGCAGTGCTAGCGATCCTACAGGCCAACAAGAGACCCAGTACTTC. The V gene is TRBV20-1, the J gene TRBJ2-5; D perhaps matches TRBD1 (5 bases). V was trimmed by 3 bases and J by 2 bases, leaving 16 bases between them. The CDR3 extends over 15 amino acids. Germline-derived CDR1 and CDR2 are DFQATT and SNEGSKA (reference sequence).

There are many counts of this clonotype. The rearrangement uses TRBV4-3 and TRBJ2-7; D is perhaps TRBD2 (6 bases). The V and J ends lost 0 bases and 2 bases respectively, with 11 bases between them. From germline, CDR1 is LGHNA and CDR2 YSLEER. The CDR3 runs 15 residues. CDR3 nucleotides: TGCGCCAGCAGCCAAGATCTGGAGGGGCCCTACGAGCAGTACTTC. It translates to CASSQDLEGPYEQYF.

The rearrangement links TRBV20-1 to TRBJ2-1, with 7 bases that match TRBD2. The J segment lost 0 bases and the V segment lost 3 bases, leaving 5 bases of the junction unmatched. The CDR3 covers 15 residues. From germline, CDR1 is DFQATT and CDR2 SNEGSKA (reference sequence). The CDR3 DNA sequence: TGCAGTGCTAGTAGCGGGCAGAGCTCCTACAATGAGCAGTTCTTC. It translates to CSASSGQSSYNEQFF.

This clonotype was recorded at least ten times. The CDR3 sequence is CASMLQSNEKLFF. For the CDR3, the DNA is TGTGCCAGCATGCTACAGTCTAATGAAAAACTGTTTTTT. V is TRBV12-3 or TRBV12-4 and J is TRBJ1-4; D remains unclear. CDR3 size: 13 residues. Trimming pared 7 bases from V and 3 bases from J, leaving 9 bases between.

This clonotype was seen at least ten times. The CDR3 DNA follows: TGCAGTGTCACACTAGCGGGCAATGAGCAGTTCTTC. Encoded protein: CSVTLAGNEQFF. The gene calls are TRBV20-1 and TRBJ2-1, with TRBD2 matching 9 bases. V lost 7 bases to trimming and J lost 6 bases; unmatched junction nucleotides: 4. This CDR3 region has 12 residues. In germline, CDR1 is DFQATT, CDR2 SNEGSKA (reference sequence).

On this clonotype: Since a much larger clone is just one base distant, this may be a read error. Lacking the conserved final phenylalanine or tryptophan, this CDR3 likely reflects a read error. This sequence joins TRBV4-3 and TRBJ2-4; D may be TRBD1 (6 bases). V lost 3 bases and J 7 bases, leaving 13 bases between the germline ends. Germline V lookup: CDR1 LGHNA, CDR2 YSLEER. There are 14 residues in the CDR3. CDR3 in amino acids: CASSQRTELNIQYC. Written as DNA, the CDR3 is TGCGCCAGCAGCCAGAGGACAGAATTGAACATTCAGTACTGC.